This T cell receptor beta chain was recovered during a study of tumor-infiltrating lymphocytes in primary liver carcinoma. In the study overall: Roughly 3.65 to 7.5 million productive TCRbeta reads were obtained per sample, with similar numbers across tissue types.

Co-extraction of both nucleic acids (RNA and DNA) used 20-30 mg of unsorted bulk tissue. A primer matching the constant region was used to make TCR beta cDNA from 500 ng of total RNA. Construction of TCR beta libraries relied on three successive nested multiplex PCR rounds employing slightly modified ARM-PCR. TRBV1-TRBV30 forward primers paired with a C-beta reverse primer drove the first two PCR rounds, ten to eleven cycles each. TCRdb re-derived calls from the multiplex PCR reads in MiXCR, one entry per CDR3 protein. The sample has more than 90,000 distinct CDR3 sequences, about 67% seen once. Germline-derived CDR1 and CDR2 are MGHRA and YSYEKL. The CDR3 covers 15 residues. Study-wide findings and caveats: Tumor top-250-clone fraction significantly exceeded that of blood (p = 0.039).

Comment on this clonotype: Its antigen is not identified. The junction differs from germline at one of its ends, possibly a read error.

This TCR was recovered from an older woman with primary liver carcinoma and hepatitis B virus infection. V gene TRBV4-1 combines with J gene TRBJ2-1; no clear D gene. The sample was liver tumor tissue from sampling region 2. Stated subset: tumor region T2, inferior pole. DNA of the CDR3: TGCGCCGGCGGCCAAGAACTCACTCGTCACAACGAGCAGTTCTTC. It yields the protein CAGGQELTRHNEQFF.